These T cell receptor beta chains were read from a single sample in a study of T cell repertoires in cytomegalovirus infection. These TCRs' antigens remain unknown. TCRdb recomputed calls from the reads with MiXCR, one row per CDR3 protein. The sample lists nearly 700,000 distinct CDR3 sequences, 30% to 35% occurring once. This sample comprised cultured PBMCs, obtained from culture after CMV antigen stimulation. These receptors were collected from a human donor in good health (CMV status not recorded). Some clones in this sample may be carry-over from other donors' samples. The CDR3 runs from the conserved cysteine through the conserved F or W. A D gene is named only where the DNA matches it firmly. For some rows the clone size is stated as once, few or many, or as a class when expanded; others skip it.

v_gene,d_gene,abundance,j_gene,CDR3aa,CDR3nt
TRBV7-6,-,few,TRBJ2-2,CASSLPLVVGAGELFF,TGTGCCAGCAGCTTACCACTAGTCGTGGGTGCCGGGGAGCTGTTTTTT
TRBV7-2,TRBD2,few,TRBJ2-7,CASSLASSGYEQYF,TGTGCCAGCAGCTTAGCGTCTAGCGGCTACGAGCAGTACTTC
TRBV27,-,-,TRBJ2-3,CASRRGSEDTQYF,TGTGCCAGCAGGAGGGGGAGCGAAGATACGCAGTATTTT
TRBV20-1,-,-,TRBJ1-3,CSAYSGNTIYF,TGCAGTGCTTACTCTGGAAACACCATATATTTT
TRBV4-1,-,few,TRBJ1-1,CASSQDPGEANTEAFF,TGCGCCAGCAGCCAAGATCCAGGGGAAGCGAACACTGAAGCTTTCTTT
TRBV15,TRBD1,few,TRBJ1-1,CATSRGQGIESAFF,TGTGCCACCAGCAGAGGACAGGGTATCGAGTCGGCTTTCTTT
TRBV7-2,-,-,TRBJ1-3,CASSLAGGGTGNTIYF,TGTGCCAGCAGCCTAGCAGGAGGAGGTACTGGAAACACCATATATTTT
TRBV7-8,-,-,TRBJ2-4,CASSLARGSIAKNIQYF,TGTGCCAGCAGCTTAGCAAGAGGGTCTATAGCCAAAAACATTCAGTACTTC
TRBV29-1,-,-,TRBJ2-5,CSAQGPMDQETQYF,TGCAGCGCCCAGGGGCCTATGGACCAAGAGACCCAGTACTTC
TRBV5-4,TRBD1,-,TRBJ1-4,CASSRIGTDNEKLFF,TGTGCCAGCAGCCGTATCGGGACAGATAATGAAAAACTGTTTTTT
TRBV10-3,-,-,TRBJ2-7,CAISDFSGLQYEQYF,TGTGCCATCAGTGATTTCTCAGGGTTACAGTACGAGCAGTACTTC
TRBV12-3/TRBV12-4,TRBD1,-,TRBJ2-2,CASSLSRGWTGELFF,TGTGCCAGCAGTTTGAGCAGGGGGTGGACCGGGGAGCTGTTTTTT
TRBV19,-,-,TRBJ1-4,CASRVGNEKLFF,TGTGCCAGTCGGGTGGGGAATGAAAAACTGTTTTTT
TRBV12-3/TRBV12-4,TRBD1,many,TRBJ2-1,CASSFYRGNEQFF,TGTGCCAGCAGTTTTTACAGGGGCAATGAGCAGTTCTTC
TRBV12-5,-,-,TRBJ1-2,CASGLVGYHGYTF,TGTGCTAGTGGTTTGGTAGGGTATCACGGCTACACCTTC
TRBV7-2,TRBD1,-,TRBJ1-4,CASRARGDEKLFF,TGTGCCAGCAGAGCCAGGGGGGATGAAAAACTGTTTTTT
TRBV4-1,TRBD1,-,TRBJ2-6,CASSLGQGPSSGANVLTF,TGCGCCAGCAGCCTGGGACAGGGGCCCTCCTCTGGGGCCAACGTCCTGACTTTC
TRBV6-6,TRBD1,few,TRBJ1-2,CASSYEAGGVYGYTF,TGTGCCAGCAGTTACGAGGCAGGGGGGGTCTATGGCTACACCTTC
TRBV10-3,-,-,TRBJ1-1,CAISEFGDTEAFF,TGTGCCATCAGTGAGTTCGGGGACACTGAAGCTTTCTTT
TRBV9,-,-,TRBJ2-6,CASSVAPGGPGANVLTF,TGTGCCAGCAGCGTAGCTCCCGGGGGCCCTGGGGCCAACGTCCTGACTTTC
TRBV4-3,-,-,TRBJ1-4,CASSPGGLQGEKLFF,TGCGCCAGCAGCCCAGGAGGCTTGCAGGGTGAAAAACTGTTTTTT
TRBV6-8,-,-,TRBJ1-1,CASSYGLGGWTEAFF,TGTGCCAGCAGTTACGGGCTTGGGGGTTGGACTGAAGCTTTCTTT
TRBV5-1,TRBD1,many,TRBJ1-1,CASNQGARDTEAFF,TGCGCCAGCAATCAGGGGGCGAGGGACACTGAAGCTTTCTTT
TRBV12-3/TRBV12-4,TRBD2,-,TRBJ2-3,CASSLPTGGVDTQYF,TGTGCCAGCAGTTTACCCACTGGGGGGGTTGATACGCAGTATTTT
TRBV20-1,-,-,TRBJ2-4,CSAARGRSVENIQYF,TGCAGTGCTGCGAGGGGGAGGTCTGTTGAAAACATTCAGTACTTC
TRBV6-6,TRBD1,-,TRBJ1-5,CASSYSNRGDQPQHF,TGTGCCAGCAGTTACTCGAACAGGGGAGATCAGCCCCAGCATTTT
TRBV28,-,-,TRBJ1-2,CASSLSVGYTF,TGTGCCAGCAGTTTAAGTGTTGGCTACACCTTC
TRBV28,-,few,TRBJ2-7,CASSLTVSEQYF,TGTGCCAGCAGTTTGACAGTTTCCGAGCAGTACTTC
TRBV12-3/TRBV12-4,-,-,TRBJ1-1,CASSPLEDIRNTEAFF,TGTGCCAGCAGTCCACTCGAGGACATCCGGAACACTGAAGCTTTCTTT
TRBV27,-,-,TRBJ1-4,CASSSHGAGNEKLFF,TGTGCCAGCAGCTCCCACGGAGCGGGGAATGAAAAACTGTTTTTT
TRBV19,TRBD1,-,TRBJ2-7,CASSIIDRGSYEQYF,TGTGCCAGTAGTATAATCGACAGGGGGTCCTACGAGCAGTACTTC
TRBV7-9,-,-,TRBJ1-2,CASSYPGGANYGYTF,TGTGCCAGCAGCTATCCGGGGGGTGCTAACTATGGCTACACCTTC
TRBV4-3,TRBD2,-,TRBJ2-1,CASSQEREGPYNEQFF,TGCGCCAGCAGCCAAGAACGGGAGGGCCCCTACAATGAGCAGTTCTTC
TRBV6-5,-,-,TRBJ2-7,CASSWRLVREQYF,TGTGCCAGCAGTTGGAGACTAGTGAGGGAGCAGTACTTC
TRBV7-6,-,-,TRBJ2-1,CASQVMASSNEQFF,TGTGCCAGCCAGGTGATGGCTAGCTCTAATGAGCAGTTCTTC
TRBV20-1,-,-,TRBJ1-6,CSASVLDVSRDSPLHF,TGCAGTGCTAGCGTTTTGGACGTTTCAAGGGATTCACCCCTCCACTTT
TRBV5-8,-,-,TRBJ2-3,CASSFAQVGDTQYF,TGTGCCAGCAGCTTCGCCCAGGTGGGAGATACGCAGTATTTT
TRBV7-9,-,-,TRBJ1-5,CASRLGSGKQHF,TGTGCCAGCAGATTAGGGAGCGGCAAACAGCATTTT
TRBV27,-,-,TRBJ2-1,CASSFVSSGEQFF,TGTGCCAGCAGTTTTGTTTCGTCGGGTGAGCAGTTCTTC
TRBV20-1,-,-,TRBJ2-5,CSAYEDGETQYF,TGCAGTGCATATGAGGACGGGGAGACCCAGTACTTC
TRBV7-2,TRBD1,-,TRBJ2-7,CASRRGGQGIYEQYF,TGTGCCAGCAGGAGGGGGGGACAGGGGATCTACGAGCAGTACTTC
TRBV7-2,-,many,TRBJ1-6,CASSPGAALHRSYNSPLHF,TGTGCCAGCAGCCCAGGAGCTGCCCTGCACCGCTCCTATAATTCACCCCTCCACTTT
TRBV7-2,TRBD2,many,TRBJ2-1,CASSLRAGTLLTNEQFF,TGTGCCAGCAGCCTACGAGCGGGAACCCTTTTGACCAATGAGCAGTTCTTC
TRBV7-2,-,-,TRBJ2-7,CASSPEAANYEQYF,TGTGCCAGCAGCCCCGAGGCCGCAAACTACGAGCAGTACTTC
TRBV2,-,few,TRBJ2-7,CASSGQLSSYEQYF,TGTGCCAGCAGCGGACAGTTGAGCTCCTACGAGCAGTACTTC
TRBV6-6,-,once,TRBJ2-1,CASSLTRVAGNEQFF,TGTGCCAGCAGTCTGACTCGGGTAGCAGGCAATGAGCAGTTCTTC
TRBV7-8,TRBD2,few,TRBJ2-3,CASNLRRSGGAGGTDTQYF,TGTGCCAGCAACCTCCGTCGGAGCGGGGGGGCTGGGGGCACAGATACGCAGTATTTT
TRBV6-1,TRBD1,few,TRBJ2-7,CASSEAPGQAYEQYF,TGTGCCAGCAGTGAGGCACCGGGACAGGCCTACGAGCAGTACTTC
TRBV7-8,-,few,TRBJ2-1,CASSYQGTLPWGSSYNEQFF,TGTGCCAGCAGCTACCAGGGGACCCTCCCCTGGGGGAGCTCCTACAATGAGCAGTTCTTC
TRBV6-8,TRBD1,few,TRBJ2-5,CASSRRTGGIGQTQYF,TGTGCCAGCAGTCGCCGGACAGGGGGCATCGGGCAGACCCAGTACTTC
TRBV2,-,-,TRBJ2-3,CASNGDFSTDTQYF,TGTGCCAGCAACGGGGATTTCAGCACAGATACGCAGTATTTT
TRBV12-3/TRBV12-4,TRBD2,once,TRBJ2-1,CASSSVSSGGNEQFF,TGTGCCAGCAGTTCAGTGTCTAGCGGAGGCAATGAGCAGTTCTTC
TRBV20-1,TRBD2,-,TRBJ2-7,CSARTSPYDEQYF,TGCAGTGCGCGGACTAGTCCGTACGACGAGCAGTACTTC
TRBV11-2,-,-,TRBJ2-5,CASSASAGETQYF,TGTGCCAGCAGCGCGAGTGCAGGCGAGACCCAGTACTTC
TRBV7-9,-,few,TRBJ2-7,CASSLRRYEQYF,TGTGCCAGCAGCTTACGTCGCTACGAGCAGTACTTC
TRBV15,-,-,TRBJ1-4,CATSKSGSPRREKLFF,TGTGCCACCAGCAAGTCCGGGTCCCCCCGAAGGGAAAAACTGTTTTTT
TRBV7-6,TRBD1,-,TRBJ1-1,CASTSGGTEAFF,TGTGCCAGCACCTCAGGGGGCACTGAAGCTTTCTTT
TRBV20-1,TRBD2,-,TRBJ2-7,CSARLAGGEQYF,TGCAGTGCTAGACTAGCGGGGGGCGAGCAGTACTTC
TRBV20-1,TRBD2,-,TRBJ2-3,CSASALSGADTQYF,TGCAGTGCTAGTGCCCTCAGCGGGGCAGATACGCAGTATTTT
TRBV12-3/TRBV12-4,-,few,TRBJ1-1,CASSPNIQKVNTEAFF,TGTGCCAGCAGCCCAAACATCCAGAAGGTGAACACTGAAGCTTTCTTT